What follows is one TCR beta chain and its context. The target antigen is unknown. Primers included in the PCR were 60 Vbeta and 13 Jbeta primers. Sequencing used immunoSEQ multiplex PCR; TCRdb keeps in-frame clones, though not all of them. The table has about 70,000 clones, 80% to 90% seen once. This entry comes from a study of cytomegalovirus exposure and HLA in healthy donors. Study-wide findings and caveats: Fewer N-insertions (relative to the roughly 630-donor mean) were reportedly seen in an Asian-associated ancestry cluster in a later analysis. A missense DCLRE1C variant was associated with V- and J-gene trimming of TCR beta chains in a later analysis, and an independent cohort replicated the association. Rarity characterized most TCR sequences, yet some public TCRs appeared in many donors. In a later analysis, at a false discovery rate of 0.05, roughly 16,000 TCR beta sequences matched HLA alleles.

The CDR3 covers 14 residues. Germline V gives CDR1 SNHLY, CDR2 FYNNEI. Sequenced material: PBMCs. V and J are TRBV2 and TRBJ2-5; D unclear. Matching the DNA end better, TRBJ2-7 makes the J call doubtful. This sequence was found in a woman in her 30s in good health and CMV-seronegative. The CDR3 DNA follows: TGTGCCAGCAGCCGAGACTCAACCTCCTACGAGCAGTACTTC. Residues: CASSRDSTSYEQYF.